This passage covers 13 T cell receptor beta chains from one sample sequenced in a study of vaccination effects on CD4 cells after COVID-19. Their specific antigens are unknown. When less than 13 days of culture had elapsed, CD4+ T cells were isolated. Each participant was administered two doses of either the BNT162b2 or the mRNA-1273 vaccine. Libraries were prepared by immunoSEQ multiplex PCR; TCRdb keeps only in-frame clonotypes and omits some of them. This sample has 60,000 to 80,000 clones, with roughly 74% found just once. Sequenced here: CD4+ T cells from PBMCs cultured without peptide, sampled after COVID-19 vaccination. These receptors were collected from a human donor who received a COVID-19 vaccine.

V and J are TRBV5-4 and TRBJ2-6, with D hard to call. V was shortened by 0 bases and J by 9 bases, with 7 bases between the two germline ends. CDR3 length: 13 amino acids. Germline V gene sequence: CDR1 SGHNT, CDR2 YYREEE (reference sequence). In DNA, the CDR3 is TGTGCCAGCAGCTTGGTCCCCGACAACGTCCTGACTTTC. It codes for CASSLVPDNVLTF. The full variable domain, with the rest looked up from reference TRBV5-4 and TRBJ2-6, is ETGVTQSPTHLIKTRGQQVTLRCSSQSGHNTVSWYQQALGQGPQFIFQYYREEENGRGNFPPRFSGLQFPNYSSELNVNALELDDSALYLCASSLVPDNVLTFGAGSRLTVL.

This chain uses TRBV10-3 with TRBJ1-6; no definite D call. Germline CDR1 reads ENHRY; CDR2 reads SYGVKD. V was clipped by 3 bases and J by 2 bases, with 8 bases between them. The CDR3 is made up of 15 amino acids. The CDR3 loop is CAISDDITYNSPLHF. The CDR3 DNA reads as TGTGCCATCAGTGATGACATTACCTATAATTCACCCCTCCACTTT.

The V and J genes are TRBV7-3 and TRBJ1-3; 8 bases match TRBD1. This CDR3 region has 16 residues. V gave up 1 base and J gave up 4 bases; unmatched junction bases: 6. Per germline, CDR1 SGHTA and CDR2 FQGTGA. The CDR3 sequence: CASSLNQGAYGNTIYF. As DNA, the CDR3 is TGTGCCAGCAGCTTAAATCAGGGGGCGTACGGAAACACCATATATTTT.

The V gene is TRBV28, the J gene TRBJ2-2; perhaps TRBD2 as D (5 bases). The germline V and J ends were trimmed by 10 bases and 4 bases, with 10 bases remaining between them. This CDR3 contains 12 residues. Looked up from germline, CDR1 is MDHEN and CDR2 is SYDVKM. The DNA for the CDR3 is TGTGCCATCTCCGGGGTCACCGGGGAGCTGTTTTTT. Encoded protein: CAISGVTGELFF.

The CDR3 protein is CASSQDGRRAYEQYV. The CDR3 DNA reads TGCGCCAGCAGCCAAGACGGCAGGAGGGCCTACGAGCAGTACGTC. This chain connects TRBV4-1 to TRBJ2-7; D might be TRBD2 (6 bases). CDR3 length: 15 residues. Germline assignment: CDR1 MGHRA and CDR2 YSYEKL. Trimming cost V 0 bases and J 2 bases, with 11 bases left between them.

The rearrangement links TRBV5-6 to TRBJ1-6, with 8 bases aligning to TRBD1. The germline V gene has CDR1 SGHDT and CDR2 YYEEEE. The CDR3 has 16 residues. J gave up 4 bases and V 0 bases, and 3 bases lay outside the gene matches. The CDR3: CASSLDRGSYNSPLHF. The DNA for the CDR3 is TGTGCCAGCAGCTTGGACAGGGGGTCGTATAATTCACCCCTCCACTTT.

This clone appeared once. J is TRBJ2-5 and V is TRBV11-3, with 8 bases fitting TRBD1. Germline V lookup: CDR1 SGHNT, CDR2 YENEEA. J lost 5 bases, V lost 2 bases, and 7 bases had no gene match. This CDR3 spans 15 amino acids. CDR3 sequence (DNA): TGTGCCAGCAGCTTATATGGTGGACAGGGTGAGACCCAGTACTTC. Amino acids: CASSLYGGQGETQYF. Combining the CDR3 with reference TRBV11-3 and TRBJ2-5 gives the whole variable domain EAGVVQSPRYKIIEKKQPVAFWCNPISGHNTLYWYLQNLGQGPELLIRYENEEAVDDSQLPKDRFSAERLKGVDSTLKIQPAELGDSAVYLCASSLYGGQGETQYFGPGTRLLVL.

CDR3 amino acids: CASSHRGRYGYTF. As DNA, the CDR3 is TGTGCCAGCAGCCACAGGGGACGCTATGGCTACACCTTC. The chain carries TRBV6-5 and TRBJ1-2; 7 positions match TRBD1. V trimming: 6 bases; J trimming: 4 bases; junction bases outside the gene matches: 5. The CDR3 extends over 13 amino acids. Germline V gene sequence: CDR1 MNHEY, CDR2 SVGAGI.

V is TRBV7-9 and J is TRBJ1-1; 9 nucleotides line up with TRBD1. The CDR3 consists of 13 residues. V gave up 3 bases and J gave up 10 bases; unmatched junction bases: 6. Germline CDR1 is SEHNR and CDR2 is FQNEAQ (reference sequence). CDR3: CASSLGTGLTAFF. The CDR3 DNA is TGTGCCAGCAGCTTGGGGACAGGGCTGACAGCTTTCTTT.

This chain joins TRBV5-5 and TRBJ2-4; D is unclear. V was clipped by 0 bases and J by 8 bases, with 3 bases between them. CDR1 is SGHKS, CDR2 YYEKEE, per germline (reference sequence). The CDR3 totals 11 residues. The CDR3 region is CASSLVDIQYF. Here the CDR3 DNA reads TGTGCCAGCAGCTTGGTAGACATTCAGTACTTC. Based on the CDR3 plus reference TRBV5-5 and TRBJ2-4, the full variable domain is DAGVTQSPTHLIKTRGQQVTLRCSPISGHKSVSWYQQVLGQGPQFIFQYYEKEERGRGNFPDRFSARQFPNYSSELNVNALLLGDSALYLCASSLVDIQYFGAGTRLSVL.

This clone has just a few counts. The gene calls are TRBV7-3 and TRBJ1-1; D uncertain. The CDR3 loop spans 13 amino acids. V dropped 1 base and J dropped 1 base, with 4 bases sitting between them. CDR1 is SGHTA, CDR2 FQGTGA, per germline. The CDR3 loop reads CASSLRGNTEAFF. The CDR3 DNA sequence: TGTGCCAGCAGCTTAAGGGGGAACACTGAAGCTTTCTTT.

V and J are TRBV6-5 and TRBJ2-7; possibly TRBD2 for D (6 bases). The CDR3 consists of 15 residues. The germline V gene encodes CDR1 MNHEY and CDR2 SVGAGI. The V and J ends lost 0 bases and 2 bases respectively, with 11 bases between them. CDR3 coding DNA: TGTGCCAGCAGTTACTCGCGGGACGGCGCCTACGAGCAGTACGTC. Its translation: CASSYSRDGAYEQYV.

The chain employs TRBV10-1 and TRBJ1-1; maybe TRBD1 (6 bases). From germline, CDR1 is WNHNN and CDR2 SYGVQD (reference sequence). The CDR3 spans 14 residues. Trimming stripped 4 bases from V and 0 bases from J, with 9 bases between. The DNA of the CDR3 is TGCGCCAGCAGTGGGGACACGATGAACACTGAAGCTTTCTTT. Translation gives CASSGDTMNTEAFF.